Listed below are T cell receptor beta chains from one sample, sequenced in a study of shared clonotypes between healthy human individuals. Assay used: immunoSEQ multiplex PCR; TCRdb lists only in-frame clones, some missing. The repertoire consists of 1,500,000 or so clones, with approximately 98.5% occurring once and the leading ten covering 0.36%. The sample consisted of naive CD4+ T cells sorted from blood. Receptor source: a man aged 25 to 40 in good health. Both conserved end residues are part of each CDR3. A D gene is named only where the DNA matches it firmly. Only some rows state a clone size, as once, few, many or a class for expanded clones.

DNA: TGTGCCAGCGGTCCTGGCGGTCCTTTGAAAGGCCTTTCCTACGAGCAGTACTTC
CDR3: CASGPGGPLKGLSYEQYF
size: -
length: 18
D: -
V: TRBV5-4
J: TRBJ2-7

DNA: TGTGCCAGCAGTTTTTATGACAGGCCTTCCTACGAGCAGTACTTC
CDR3: CASSFYDRPSYEQYF
size: -
length: 15
D: -
V: TRBV9
J: TRBJ2-7

DNA: TGCGCCAGCAGTACCGGGACCCAAGAGACCCAGTACTTC
CDR3: CASSTGTQETQYF
size: -
length: 13
D: -
V: TRBV10-1
J: TRBJ2-5

DNA: TGCGCCAGCAGCTTGGACAGGGGGCGCGGTGAAAAACTGTTTTTT
CDR3: CASSLDRGRGEKLFF
size: -
length: 15
D: TRBD1
V: TRBV5-1
J: TRBJ1-4

DNA: TGTGCCAGCAGCCAAGTCCCTTACAATGAGCAGTTCTTC
CDR3: CASSQVPYNEQFF
size: -
length: 13
D: -
V: TRBV14
J: TRBJ2-1

DNA: TGTGCCACCAGCAGAGACAAGGGGGGCTCCTCTGAAGCTTTCTTT
CDR3: CATSRDKGGSSEAFF
size: -
length: 15
D: -
V: TRBV15
J: TRBJ1-1

DNA: TGCCTTCAGGAGCGGGCCTACGAGCAGTACTTC
CDR3: CLQERAYEQYF
size: -
length: 11
D: -
V: TRBV1
J: TRBJ2-7

DNA: TGCGCCAGCAGCCACGACAGGGTATCGAGCTACGAGCAGTACTTC
CDR3: CASSHDRVSSYEQYF
size: -
length: 15
D: TRBD1
V: TRBV4-1
J: TRBJ2-7

DNA: TGTGCCAGCAGGCGGGCCGGGCAGGACCATCAGCCCCAGCATTTT
CDR3: CASRRAGQDHQPQHF
size: -
length: 15
D: -
V: TRBV28
J: TRBJ1-5

DNA: TGTGCCAGCACCCAACTGGGCGGAACCTACGAGCAGTACTTC
CDR3: CASTQLGGTYEQYF
size: -
length: 14
D: -
V: TRBV7-9
J: TRBJ2-7

DNA: TGTGCCAGCAGTGAAGAGGAGTGTCGGATGGATGGCTACACCTTC
CDR3: CASSEEECRMDGYTF
size: -
length: 15
D: -
V: TRBV6-4
J: TRBJ1-2

DNA: TGTGCTAGTGGTTATGGGGGATCTAGCACAGATACGCAGTATTTT
CDR3: CASGYGGSSTDTQYF
size: -
length: 15
D: -
V: TRBV12-5
J: TRBJ2-3

DNA: TGTGCCAGCAGCGGCGAGAACACTGAAGCTTTCTTT
CDR3: CASSGENTEAFF
size: once
length: 12
D: -
V: TRBV11-3
J: TRBJ1-1

DNA: TGTGCCAGCAGTGCAGGGACAGGGAACACTGAAGCTTTCTTT
CDR3: CASSAGTGNTEAFF
size: -
length: 14
D: TRBD1
V: TRBV6-5
J: TRBJ1-1

DNA: TGTGCCAGCAGCTCCCGGGGCGGAAACACCATATATTTT
CDR3: CASSSRGGNTIYF
size: -
length: 13
D: -
V: TRBV7-2
J: TRBJ1-3

DNA: TGTGCCAGCAGTGAAATGGCTGGTGAAAAACTGTTTTTT
CDR3: CASSEMAGEKLFF
size: -
length: 13
D: -
V: TRBV6-1
J: TRBJ1-4

DNA: TGTGCCAGCAGCCCCACGACCGGGGGCCATGAAAAACTGTTTTTT
CDR3: CASSPTTGGHEKLFF
size: -
length: 15
D: -
V: TRBV7-2
J: TRBJ1-4

DNA: TGTGCCAGCAGCCGAGGGCCGGGACAGGACAATGAGCAGTTCTTC
CDR3: CASSRGPGQDNEQFF
size: -
length: 15
D: TRBD1
V: TRBV11-3
J: TRBJ2-1

DNA: TGTGCCAGCAGCCAAGACTGGGGAGAGCAGTACTTC
CDR3: CASSQDWGEQYF
size: -
length: 12
D: -
V: TRBV4-2
J: TRBJ2-7

DNA: TGTGCCAGCAGTGGGAGGGGGAAAAACATTCAGTACTTC
CDR3: CASSGRGKNIQYF
size: -
length: 13
D: -
V: TRBV25-1
J: TRBJ2-4

DNA: TGTGCCAGCAGCTTAAGGCCGGAAAAACTGTTTTTT
CDR3: CASSLRPEKLFF
size: -
length: 12
D: -
V: TRBV7-9
J: TRBJ1-4

DNA: TGTGCCAGCAGTTTAACAGGAAGTGGCTACACCTTC
CDR3: CASSLTGSGYTF
size: -
length: 12
D: -
V: TRBV28
J: TRBJ1-2

DNA: TGTGCCAGCAGTACGGGGCCCCCCTACGAGCAGTACTTC
CDR3: CASSTGPPYEQYF
size: -
length: 13
D: -
V: TRBV11-3
J: TRBJ2-7

DNA: TGTGCCAGCAGCACTGGGACTAGCGGGAGGGGTGGGCAAGAGACCCAGTACTTC
CDR3: CASSTGTSGRGGQETQYF
size: -
length: 18
D: TRBD2
V: TRBV9
J: TRBJ2-5

DNA: TGTGCCAGCAAGCTCCTTCTTGCGCGAGAGGGGGAGCAGTACTTC
CDR3: CASKLLLAREGEQYF
size: -
length: 15
D: -
V: TRBV7-8
J: TRBJ2-7

DNA: TGTGCCAGCAGCGCCAGGCCTCAAGAGACCCAGTACTTC
CDR3: CASSARPQETQYF
size: -
length: 13
D: -
V: TRBV9
J: TRBJ2-5

DNA: TGTGCCAGCAGCGTACGGGGCAGCACAGATACGCAGTATTTT
CDR3: CASSVRGSTDTQYF
size: -
length: 14
D: -
V: TRBV9
J: TRBJ2-3

DNA: TGTGCCAGCAGCGTAGGCAAGGTCACCCGTTCCTACAATGAGCAGTTCTTC
CDR3: CASSVGKVTRSYNEQFF
size: -
length: 17
D: -
V: TRBV9
J: TRBJ2-1

DNA: TGTGCCAGCAGCTTAGTCCGGGGGGCGAAAGGGGCCAACGTCCTGACTTTC
CDR3: CASSLVRGAKGANVLTF
size: -
length: 17
D: -
V: TRBV7-2
J: TRBJ2-6

DNA: TGCGCCAGCAGCTTGCGGGGGACACCGACCCTCTCTGGGGCCAACGTCCTGACTTTC
CDR3: CASSLRGTPTLSGANVLTF
size: -
length: 19
D: -
V: TRBV5-1
J: TRBJ2-6

DNA: TGCGCCAGCAGCGTGAACGCAGGGGGTCCTACCTACACCTTC
CDR3: CASSVNAGGPTYTF
size: -
length: 14
D: TRBD1
V: TRBV5-1
J: TRBJ1-2

DNA: TGTGCCAGCCGAAGCTTAACAGGGAGTCAGCCCCAGCATTTT
CDR3: CASRSLTGSQPQHF
size: -
length: 14
D: -
V: TRBV6-5
J: TRBJ1-5

DNA: TGTGCCAGCAGTGAGTTGGGGCAGGGTGGTGAGCAGTTCTTC
CDR3: CASSELGQGGEQFF
size: -
length: 14
D: -
V: TRBV25-1
J: TRBJ2-1

DNA: TGTGCCAGCAGCGTTTCCGCTAGCGGTTCCTACGAGCAGTACTTC
CDR3: CASSVSASGSYEQYF
size: -
length: 15
D: TRBD2
V: TRBV9
J: TRBJ2-7

DNA: TGTGCCAGCAGTTTACGCAGCACAGATACGCAGTATTTT
CDR3: CASSLRSTDTQYF
size: -
length: 13
D: -
V: TRBV28
J: TRBJ2-3

DNA: TGCGCCAGCAGCTTGGCCATGACAGGGGGGCCAGATACGCAGTATTTT
CDR3: CASSLAMTGGPDTQYF
size: -
length: 16
D: TRBD1
V: TRBV5-1
J: TRBJ2-3

DNA: TGTGCCAGCTCTCGCTCCACCGGGGAGCTGTTTTTT
CDR3: CASSRSTGELFF
size: -
length: 12
D: -
V: TRBV7-9
J: TRBJ2-2

DNA: TGTGCCAGCAGCTTGTTCAGGGTGGAATCCTACGAGCAGTACTTC
CDR3: CASSLFRVESYEQYF
size: once
length: 15
D: -
V: TRBV5-6
J: TRBJ2-7

DNA: TGTGCCAGCAGCCACCCCCCTGGGACAGGAGTCCCTCACACTGAAGCTTTCTTT
CDR3: CASSHPPGTGVPHTEAFF
size: -
length: 18
D: TRBD1
V: TRBV14
J: TRBJ1-1

DNA: TGTGCCAGCAGCTTAGAACTAGCGGGGTCCTACAATGAGCAGTTCTTC
CDR3: CASSLELAGSYNEQFF
size: -
length: 16
D: TRBD2
V: TRBV11-3
J: TRBJ2-1

DNA: TGTGCCACTCAGCGGCAGGGGTTTAACTATGGCTACACCTTC
CDR3: CATQRQGFNYGYTF
size: -
length: 14
D: -
V: TRBV28
J: TRBJ1-2

DNA: TGTGCCAGTAGTCAATACAGGGGTTCGGGCACTGAAGCTTTCTTT
CDR3: CASSQYRGSGTEAFF
size: -
length: 15
D: TRBD1
V: TRBV19
J: TRBJ1-1

DNA: TGTGCCAGCACAACCAACCTCGACCAAGAGACCCAGTACTTC
CDR3: CASTTNLDQETQYF
size: -
length: 14
D: -
V: TRBV2
J: TRBJ2-5

DNA: TGTGCCAGCAGTGACAGGCTAGCGGTCTACAATGAGCAGTTCTTC
CDR3: CASSDRLAVYNEQFF
size: -
length: 15
D: TRBD2
V: TRBV6-4
J: TRBJ2-1

DNA: TGTGCCAGCAGCGTAGAGGCTAGCGGGAGTCGCAATGAGCAGTTCTTC
CDR3: CASSVEASGSRNEQFF
size: -
length: 16
D: TRBD2
V: TRBV9
J: TRBJ2-1

DNA: TGCAGCTTCCGGACAGGGCTCGAGCAGTACTTC
CDR3: CSFRTGLEQYF
size: -
length: 11
D: TRBD1
V: TRBV29-1
J: TRBJ2-7

DNA: TGTGCTTTACGTCGTCGTCGACCCGAGCAGTACTTC
CDR3: CALRRRRPEQYF
size: -
length: 12
D: -
V: TRBV27
J: TRBJ2-7

DNA: TGCGCCAGCAGCTTATACGGGGATACAGATACGCAGTATTTT
CDR3: CASSLYGDTDTQYF
size: -
length: 14
D: -
V: TRBV5-1
J: TRBJ2-3

DNA: TGTGCCAGCAGCCGGAATACAGATACGCAGTATTTT
CDR3: CASSRNTDTQYF
size: -
length: 12
D: -
V: TRBV27
J: TRBJ2-3

DNA: TGTGCCAGCAGCGCAGCGAATGAGCAGTTCTTC
CDR3: CASSAANEQFF
size: -
length: 11
D: -
V: TRBV9
J: TRBJ2-1

DNA: TGTGCCAGCAGCCAAACGGGGGCATCTGCGCAGTATTTT
CDR3: CASSQTGASAQYF
size: once
length: 13
D: -
V: TRBV4-2
J: TRBJ2-3

DNA: TGTGCCAGCAGCCCCCTATTTAGACAGGGTTACGAGCAGTACTTC
CDR3: CASSPLFRQGYEQYF
size: once
length: 15
D: TRBD1
V: TRBV7-6
J: TRBJ2-7

DNA: TGTGCCAGCAGTTTACGGGCAGCTGCTATGAACACCGGGGAGCTGTTTTTT
CDR3: CASSLRAAAMNTGELFF
size: -
length: 17
D: -
V: TRBV27
J: TRBJ2-2